The TCR beta chain under discussion was sequenced for a study of cytomegalovirus exposure and HLA in healthy donors. Across the study: The roughly 130 validation repertoires used the same platform as the 650 to 850 first-cohort repertoires, a later analysis reported. Study-level points and caveats: Cytomegalovirus-associated status was assigned to some 180 TCR beta chains.

The data were produced by immunoSEQ multiplex PCR, yet TCRdb's version contains in-frame clones alone and is incomplete. Among over 200,000 clones listed, around four fifths were seen once. The junction had 13 bases not matched to a gene; V was cut back by 3 bases and J by 5 bases. This CDR3 is built from 17 residues. From germline, CDR1 is SGHAT and CDR2 FQNNGV. As concerns this clone: Its target is unknown.

The chain has TRBV11-2 and TRBJ2-3; 8 positions match TRBD2. The sequence derives from a woman younger than 35 in good health and CMV-seronegative. Sequencing was performed on PBMCs. The CDR3 DNA reads as TGTGCCAGCAGCTTTCCCCCGGGGGGGCGAGAGGGAGATACGCAGTATTTT. Encoded protein: CASSFPPGGREGDTQYF. Combining the CDR3 with reference TRBV11-2 and TRBJ2-3 gives the whole variable domain EAGVAQSPRYKIIEKRQSVAFWCNPISGHATLYWYQQILGQGPKLLIQFQNNGVVDDSQLPKDRFSAERLKGVDSTLKIQPAKLEDSAVYLCASSFPPGGREGDTQYFGPGTRLTVL.